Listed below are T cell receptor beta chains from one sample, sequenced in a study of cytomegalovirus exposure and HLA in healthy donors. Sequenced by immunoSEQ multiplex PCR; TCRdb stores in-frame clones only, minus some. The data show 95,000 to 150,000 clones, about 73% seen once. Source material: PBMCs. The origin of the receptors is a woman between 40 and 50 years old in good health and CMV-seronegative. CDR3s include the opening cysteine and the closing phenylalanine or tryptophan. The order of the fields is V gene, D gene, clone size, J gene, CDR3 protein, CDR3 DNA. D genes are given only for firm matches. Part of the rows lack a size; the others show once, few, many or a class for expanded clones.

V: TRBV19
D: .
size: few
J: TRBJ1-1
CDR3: CASAVGQTNTEAFF
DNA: TGTGCCAGTGCTGTAGGACAGACTAACACTGAAGCTTTCTTT

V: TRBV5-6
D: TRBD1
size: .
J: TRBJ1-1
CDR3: CASSLGGQGIGYRAFF
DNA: TGTGCCAGCAGCTTGGGTGGACAGGGTATAGGTTATCGGGCTTTCTTT

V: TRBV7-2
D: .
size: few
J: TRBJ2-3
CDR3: CASSLSYSDTQYF
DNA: TGTGCCAGCAGCCTATCCTATTCAGATACGCAGTATTTT

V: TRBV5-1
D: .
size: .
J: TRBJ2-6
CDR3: CASSGGIYIGSGANVLTF
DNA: TGCGCCAGCAGCGGGGGGATCTACATAGGGTCTGGGGCCAACGTCCTGACTTTC

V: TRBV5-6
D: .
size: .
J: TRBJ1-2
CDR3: CASSFQGFPTGYTF
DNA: TGTGCCAGCAGCTTTCAGGGGTTCCCAACTGGCTACACCTTC

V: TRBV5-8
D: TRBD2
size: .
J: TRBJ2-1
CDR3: CASSFQGAGPYNEQFF
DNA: TGTGCCAGCAGCTTTCAAGGAGCGGGACCCTACAATGAGCAGTTCTTC

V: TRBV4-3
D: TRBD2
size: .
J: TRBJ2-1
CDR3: CASSQDGTSFYNEQFF
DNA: TGCGCCAGCAGCCAAGATGGGACTAGTTTCTACAATGAGCAGTTCTTC

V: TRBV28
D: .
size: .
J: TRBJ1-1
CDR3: CASSLFPQGRNTEAFF
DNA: TGTGCCAGCAGTTTATTTCCCCAGGGGAGGAACACTGAAGCTTTCTTT

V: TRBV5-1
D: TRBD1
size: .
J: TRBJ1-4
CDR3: CASSFAGTATNEKLFF
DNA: TGCGCCAGCAGCTTTGCTGGGACAGCAACTAATGAAAAACTGTTTTTT

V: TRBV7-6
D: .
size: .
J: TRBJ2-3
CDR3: CASSLAPSAGAGTDTQYF
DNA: TGTGCCAGCAGCTTAGCGCCAAGTGCGGGGGCGGGCACAGATACGCAGTATTTT

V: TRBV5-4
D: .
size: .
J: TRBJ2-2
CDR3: CASRTTRAGELFF
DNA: TGTGCCAGCAGAACCACCCGGGCCGGGGAGCTGTTTTTT

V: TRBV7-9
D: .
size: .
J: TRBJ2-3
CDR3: CASSLGQGSADTQYF
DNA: TGTGCCAGCAGCTTAGGGCAGGGGAGCGCAGATACGCAGTATTTT

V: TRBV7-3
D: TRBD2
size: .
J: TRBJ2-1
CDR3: CASNLGGLASNEQFF
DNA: TGTGCCAGCAACCTGGGGGGACTAGCCTCTAATGAGCAGTTCTTC

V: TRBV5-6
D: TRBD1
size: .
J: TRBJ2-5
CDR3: CASSFNPGQGAQETQYF
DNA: TGTGCCAGCAGCTTTAACCCGGGACAGGGGGCTCAGGAGACCCAGTACTTC

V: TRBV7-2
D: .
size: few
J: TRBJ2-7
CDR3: CASSPPGGTYEQYF
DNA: TGTGCCAGCAGCCCCCCTGGAGGAACCTACGAGCAGTACTTC

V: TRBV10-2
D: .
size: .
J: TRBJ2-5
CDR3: CASSDSWRERGEETQYF
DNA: TGCGCCAGCAGTGATAGTTGGCGGGAGAGGGGGGAAGAGACCCAGTACTTC

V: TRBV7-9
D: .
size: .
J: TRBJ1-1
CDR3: CASSLAAGYTEAFF
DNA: TGTGCCAGCAGCTTAGCAGCCGGTTACACTGAAGCTTTCTTT

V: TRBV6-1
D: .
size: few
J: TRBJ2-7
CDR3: CASRSDRLSDYEQYF
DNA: TGTGCCAGCAGGTCTGACAGACTCTCTGACTACGAGCAGTACTTC

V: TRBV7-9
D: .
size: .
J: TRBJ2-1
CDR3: CAWEPRGQFF
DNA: TGTGCCTGGGAGCCTCGGGGGCAGTTCTTC

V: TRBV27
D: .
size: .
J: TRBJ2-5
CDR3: CASSQRWSTGETQYF
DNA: TGTGCCAGCAGTCAAAGGTGGAGCACGGGGGAGACCCAGTACTTC

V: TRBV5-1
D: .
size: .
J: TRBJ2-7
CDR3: CASSLGGTEQYF
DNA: TGCGCCAGCAGCTTGGGTGGTACAGAGCAGTACTTC

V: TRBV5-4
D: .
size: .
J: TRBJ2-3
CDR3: CASSSRGGGGQSDTQYF
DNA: TGTGCCAGCAGCTCCCGCGGTGGGGGGGGCCAGTCAGATACGCAGTATTTT

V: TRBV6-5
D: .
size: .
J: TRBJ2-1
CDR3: CASSYGGAGNEQFF
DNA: TGTGCCAGCAGTTACGGGGGGGCTGGGAATGAGCAGTTCTTC

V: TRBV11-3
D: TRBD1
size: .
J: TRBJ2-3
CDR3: CASSLGGQVQDTQYF
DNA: TGTGCCAGCAGCTTAGGGGGACAGGTCCAGGATACGCAGTATTTT

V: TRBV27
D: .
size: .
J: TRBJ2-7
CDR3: CASSFQVSYEQYF
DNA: TGTGCCAGCAGTTTCCAGGTATCCTACGAGCAGTACTTC

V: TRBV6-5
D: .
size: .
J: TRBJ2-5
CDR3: CASSPQVQETQYF
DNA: TGTGCCAGCAGTCCACAGGTCCAAGAGACCCAGTACTTC

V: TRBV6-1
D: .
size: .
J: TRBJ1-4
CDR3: CASSLRYSTNEKLFF
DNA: TGTGCCAGCAGCCTCAGGTATTCAACTAATGAAAAACTGTTTTTT

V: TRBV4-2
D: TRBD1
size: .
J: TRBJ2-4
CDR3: CASSQSTGGKNIQYF
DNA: TGTGCCAGCAGCCAATCCACAGGGGGGAAAAACATTCAGTACTTC

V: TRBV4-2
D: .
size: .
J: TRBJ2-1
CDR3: CASSQGAETGYNEQFF
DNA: TGTGCCAGCAGCCAAGGAGCGGAGACGGGCTACAATGAGCAGTTCTTC

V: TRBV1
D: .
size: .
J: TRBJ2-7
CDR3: CTSRAKFPGGTYEQYF
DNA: TGCACCAGCAGAGCCAAATTCCCAGGGGGCACCTACGAGCAGTACTTC

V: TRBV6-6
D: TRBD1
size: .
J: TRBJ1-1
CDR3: CASTRGQVNTEAFF
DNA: TGTGCCAGCACCAGGGGGCAGGTGAACACTGAAGCTTTCTTT

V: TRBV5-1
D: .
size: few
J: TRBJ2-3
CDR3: CASSSTVSTDTQYF
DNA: TGCGCCAGCAGCTCCACGGTCAGCACAGATACGCAGTATTTT

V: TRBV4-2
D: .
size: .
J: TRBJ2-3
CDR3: CASSQVTEVATDTQYF
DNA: TGTGCCAGCAGCCAAGTTACAGAAGTGGCCACAGATACGCAGTATTTT

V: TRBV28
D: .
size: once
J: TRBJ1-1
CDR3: CASRTGGTEAFF
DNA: TGTGCCAGCAGAACGGGGGGGACTGAAGCTTTCTTT

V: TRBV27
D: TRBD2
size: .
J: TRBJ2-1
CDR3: CASRPGLAVYNEQFF
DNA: TGTGCCAGCAGGCCAGGACTAGCGGTATACAATGAGCAGTTCTTC

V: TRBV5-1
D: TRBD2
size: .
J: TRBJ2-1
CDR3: CASSRRAGGNEQFF
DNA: TGCGCCAGCAGCCGCAGAGCCGGGGGGAATGAGCAGTTCTTC

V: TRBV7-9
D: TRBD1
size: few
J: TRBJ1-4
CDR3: CASSPDRGIEKLFF
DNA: TGTGCCAGCAGCCCCGACAGGGGGATAGAAAAACTGTTTTTT

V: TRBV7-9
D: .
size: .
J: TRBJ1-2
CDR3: CASSLEGGLTYGYTF
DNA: TGTGCCAGCAGCCTAGAGGGGGGGCTAACCTATGGCTACACCTTC

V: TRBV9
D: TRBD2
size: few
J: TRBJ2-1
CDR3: CASSPSGAGGNEQFF
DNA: TGTGCCAGCAGCCCCTCGGGAGCGGGAGGTAATGAGCAGTTCTTC

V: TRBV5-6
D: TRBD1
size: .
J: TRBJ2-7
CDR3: CASSPRTGTGEQYF
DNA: TGTGCCAGCAGCCCCCGGACAGGGACGGGGGAGCAGTACTTC

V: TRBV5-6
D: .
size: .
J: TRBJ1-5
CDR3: CASSWGPGHNQPQHF
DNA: TGTGCCAGCAGCTGGGGGCCAGGGCATAATCAGCCCCAGCATTTT

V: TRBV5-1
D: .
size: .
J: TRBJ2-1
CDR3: CASSLQASYNEQFF
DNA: TGCGCCAGCAGCTTGCAGGCCTCCTACAATGAGCAGTTCTTC

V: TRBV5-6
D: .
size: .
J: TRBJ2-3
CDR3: CASGTLSSTDTQYF
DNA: TGTGCCAGCGGGACACTTTCTAGCACAGATACGCAGTATTTT

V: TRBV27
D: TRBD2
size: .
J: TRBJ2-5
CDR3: CASSLRPSGSQETQYF
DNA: TGTGCCAGCAGTTTAAGGCCTAGCGGGAGCCAAGAGACCCAGTACTTC

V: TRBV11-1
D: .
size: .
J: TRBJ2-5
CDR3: CASSLWSEGQYF
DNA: TGTGCCAGCAGCTTATGGTCTGAGGGCCAGTACTTC

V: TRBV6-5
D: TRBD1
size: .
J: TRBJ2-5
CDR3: CASRTGAGETQYF
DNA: TGTGCCAGCAGGACAGGGGCCGGGGAGACCCAGTACTTC

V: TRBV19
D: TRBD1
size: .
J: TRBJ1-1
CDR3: CASSRGTWTGVGMNTEAFF
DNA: TGTGCCAGTAGTAGGGGGACTTGGACAGGGGTCGGTATGAACACTGAAGCTTTCTTT

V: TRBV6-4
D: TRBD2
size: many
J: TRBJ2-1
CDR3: CASSERTSGYNEQFF
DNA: TGTGCCAGCAGTGAAAGGACTAGCGGGTACAATGAGCAGTTCTTC

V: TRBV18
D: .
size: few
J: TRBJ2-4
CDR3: CASSSGRGNIQYF
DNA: TGTGCCAGCTCCTCAGGGCGGGGAAACATTCAGTACTTC

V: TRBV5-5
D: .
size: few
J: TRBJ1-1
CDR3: CASSQGRAANTEAFF
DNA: TGTGCCAGCAGCCAAGGCAGGGCGGCGAACACTGAAGCTTTCTTT

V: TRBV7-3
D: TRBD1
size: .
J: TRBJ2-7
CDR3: CASSPMAGQGYEQYF
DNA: TGTGCCAGCAGCCCCATGGCGGGACAGGGCTACGAGCAGTACTTC

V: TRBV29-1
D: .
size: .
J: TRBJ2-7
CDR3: CSVGLAGDEQYF
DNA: TGCAGCGTCGGACTGGCCGGGGACGAGCAGTACTTC

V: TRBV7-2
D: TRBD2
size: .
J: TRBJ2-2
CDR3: CASSPPGLAGGGNTGELFF
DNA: TGTGCCAGCAGCCCACCCGGACTAGCGGGAGGGGGGAACACCGGGGAGCTGTTTTTT

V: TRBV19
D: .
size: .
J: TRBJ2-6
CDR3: CASSILSSGANVLTF
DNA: TGTGCCAGTAGTATTTTGAGCTCTGGGGCCAACGTCCTGACTTTC

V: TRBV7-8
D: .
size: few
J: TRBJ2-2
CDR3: CASSPRQGGGELFF
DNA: TGTGCCAGCAGCCCCCGACAGGGAGGCGGGGAGCTGTTTTTT

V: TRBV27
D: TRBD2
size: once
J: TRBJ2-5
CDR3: CASSLGSGGRETQYF
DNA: TGTGCCAGCAGCCTAGGCAGCGGGGGTAGAGAGACCCAGTACTTC

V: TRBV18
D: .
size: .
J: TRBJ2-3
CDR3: CASSREAEDTQYF
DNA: TGTGCCAGCTCACGGGAGGCTGAAGATACGCAGTATTTT

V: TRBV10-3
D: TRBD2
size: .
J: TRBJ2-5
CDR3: CAISESFSGSETQYF
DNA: TGTGCCATCAGTGAGTCTTTTAGCGGGAGTGAGACCCAGTACTTC